A single T cell receptor beta chain is shown here with its context. The target antigen is unknown. Time point specified: peripheral blood 6 weeks after treatment start. Locally advanced or metastatic urothelial carcinoma was present in patients. Each patient supplied 1 to 8 pretreatment and on-treatment samples. CDR1 is SGHAT and CDR2 is FQNNGV in the germline V gene. Trimming stripped 5 bases from V and 6 bases from J, with 15 bases between. CDR3 length: 14 amino acids. Sequencing was performed with immunoSEQ multiplex PCR; in TCRdb, only in-frame clones are kept and a portion is missing. Among about 110,000 clones, approximately 89% were seen once, and the ten largest hold 3.5% to 4.5%. The data originate from a study of PD-L1 blockade in urothelial cancer. Looking at the study overall: The authors examined blood 3 weeks (second dose) and 6 weeks after treatment start. Study-level results: For durable-benefit patients, tumor-associated blood clones expanded more at 3 weeks.

Sequencing used PBMCs, obtained around atezolizumab (anti-PD-L1) treatment. The chain uses TRBV11-2 and TRBJ2-3; tentatively, D is TRBD1 (6 bases). This clonotype originated in a man in his fifties or sixties with urothelial cancer. The CDR3 spells CASSLGGALDTQYF. In nucleotides, the CDR3 is TGTGCCAGCAGCCTAGGGGGAGCCCTGGATACGCAGTATTTT.